The clone carrying this T cell receptor (beta chain) has only one observation. Its specificity is unknown. The ends were cut back, 4 bases at V and 4 bases at J, with 13 bases in the middle. Germline V gene data show CDR1 as MNHNS and CDR2 as SASEGT. The CDR3 covers 14 residues. The data stem from a study of cytomegalovirus exposure and HLA in healthy donors. Study results and limitations: The tendency of first-cohort TCR clusters to co-occur in the roughly 130 validation repertoires was the finding of a later analysis. Researchers reported that a few CMV-associated chains were confirmed in vitro as CMV antigen-specific. Investigators reported 150 to 200 TCR beta chains as tied to cytomegalovirus.

Produced via immunoSEQ multiplex PCR; TCRdb's table is partial and in-frame only. Of some 88,000 clones listed, 96% were seen once; the top ten hold 0.6% to 0.95%. The chain couples TRBV6-1 to TRBJ1-2, with D perhaps TRBD1 (6 bases). The sample comprised PBMCs. This TCR was recovered from a man between 18 and 35 years old in good health and CMV-seronegative. CDR3 protein: CASSAGQTFYGYTF. DNA for the CDR3: TGTGCCAGCAGTGCCGGACAGACCTTCTATGGCTACACCTTC.